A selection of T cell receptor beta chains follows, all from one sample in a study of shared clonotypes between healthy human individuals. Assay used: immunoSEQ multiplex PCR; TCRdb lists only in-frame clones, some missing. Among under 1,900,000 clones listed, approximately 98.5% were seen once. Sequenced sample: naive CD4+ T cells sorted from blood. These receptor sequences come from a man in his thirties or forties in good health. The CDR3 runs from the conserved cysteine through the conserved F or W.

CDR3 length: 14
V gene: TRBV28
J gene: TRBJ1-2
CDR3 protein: CASSLTRDGYGYTF

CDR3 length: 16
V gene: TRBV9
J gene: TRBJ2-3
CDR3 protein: CASSVGTGGNTDTQYF

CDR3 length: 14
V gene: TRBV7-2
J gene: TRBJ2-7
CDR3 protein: CASSFGPKREEQYF

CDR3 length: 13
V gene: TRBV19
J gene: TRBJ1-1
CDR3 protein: CASRVMENTEAFF

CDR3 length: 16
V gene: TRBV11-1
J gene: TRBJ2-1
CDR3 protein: CASSLGASGILYEQFF

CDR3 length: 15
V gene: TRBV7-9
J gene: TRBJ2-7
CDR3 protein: CASSSLGGGTYEQYF

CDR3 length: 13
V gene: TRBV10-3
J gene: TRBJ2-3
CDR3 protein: CAIRQGSTDTQYF

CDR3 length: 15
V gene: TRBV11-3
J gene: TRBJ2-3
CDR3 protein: CASSGPGLRVDTQYF

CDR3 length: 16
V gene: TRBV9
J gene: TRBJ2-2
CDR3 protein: CASSPYAGGNLGELFF

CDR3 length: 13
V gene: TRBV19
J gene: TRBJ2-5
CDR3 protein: CASSSRSLETQYF

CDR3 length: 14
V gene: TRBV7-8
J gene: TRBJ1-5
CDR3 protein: CASSPGTGGKPQHF

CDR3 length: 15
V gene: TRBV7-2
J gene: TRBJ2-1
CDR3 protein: CASSPELAGANEQFF

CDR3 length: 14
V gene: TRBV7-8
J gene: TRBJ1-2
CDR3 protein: CASSLGGLSYGYTF

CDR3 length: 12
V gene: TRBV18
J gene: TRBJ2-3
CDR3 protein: CASSPKADTQYF

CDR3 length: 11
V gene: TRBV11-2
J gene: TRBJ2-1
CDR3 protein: CASSLGEEQFF

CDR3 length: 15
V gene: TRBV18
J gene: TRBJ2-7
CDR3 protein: CASSPTTGRTYEQYF

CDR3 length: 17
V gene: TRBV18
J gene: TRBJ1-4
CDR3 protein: CASSTLPVSRVGEKLFF

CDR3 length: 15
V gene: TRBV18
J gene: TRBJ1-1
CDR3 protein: CASSPRTARNTEAFF

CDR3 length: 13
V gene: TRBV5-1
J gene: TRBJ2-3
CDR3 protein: CASSLDLTDTQYF

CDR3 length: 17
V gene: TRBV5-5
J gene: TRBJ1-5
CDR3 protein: CASSRSSGDLSNQPQHF

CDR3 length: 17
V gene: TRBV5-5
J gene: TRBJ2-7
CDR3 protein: CASSLTGTSGSLYEQYF

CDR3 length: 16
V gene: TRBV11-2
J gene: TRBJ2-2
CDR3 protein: CASSLRSRDGTGELFF

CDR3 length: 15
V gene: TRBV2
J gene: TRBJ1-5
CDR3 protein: CASSEQGISNQPQHF

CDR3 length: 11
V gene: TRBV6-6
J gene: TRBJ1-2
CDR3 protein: CASSTRGGYTF

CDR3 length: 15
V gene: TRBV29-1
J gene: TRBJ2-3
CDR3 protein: CSARGGQGGTDTQYF

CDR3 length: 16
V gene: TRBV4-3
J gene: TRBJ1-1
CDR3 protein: CASSRGGSGGRTEAFF

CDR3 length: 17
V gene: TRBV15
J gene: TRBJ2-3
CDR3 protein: CATSRDHLPPTQDTQYF

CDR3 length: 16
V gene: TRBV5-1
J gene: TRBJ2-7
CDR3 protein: CASSENGQTTSYEQYF

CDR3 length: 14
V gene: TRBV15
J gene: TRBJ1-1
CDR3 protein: CATSRDTPAPEAFF

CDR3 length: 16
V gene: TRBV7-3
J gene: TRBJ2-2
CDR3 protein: CASSLYGSAGYGELFF

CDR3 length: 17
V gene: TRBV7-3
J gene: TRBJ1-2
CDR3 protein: CASRGWDREESNYGYTF

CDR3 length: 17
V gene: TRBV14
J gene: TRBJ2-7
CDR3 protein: CASSQAPLGRGRKGQYF

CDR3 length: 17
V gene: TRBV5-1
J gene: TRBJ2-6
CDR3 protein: CASSPNPHGSGANVLTF

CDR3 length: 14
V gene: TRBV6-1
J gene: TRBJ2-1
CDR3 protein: CATRRRAGYNEQFF

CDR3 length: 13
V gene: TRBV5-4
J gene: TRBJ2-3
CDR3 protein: CASSSAPTDTQYF

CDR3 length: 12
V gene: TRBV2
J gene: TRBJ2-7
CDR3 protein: CADRDRSYEQYF

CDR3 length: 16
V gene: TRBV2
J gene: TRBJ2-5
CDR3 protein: CASGRRGPGAGETQYF

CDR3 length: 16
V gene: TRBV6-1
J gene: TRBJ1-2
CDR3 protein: CASSEAGQGANYGYTF

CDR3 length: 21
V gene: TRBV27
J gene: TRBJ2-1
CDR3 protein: CASSLSRLRASGPSSYNEQFF

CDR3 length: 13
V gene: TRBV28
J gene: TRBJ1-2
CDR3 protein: CASWAAGHYGYTF

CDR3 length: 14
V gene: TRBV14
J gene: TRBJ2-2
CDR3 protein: CASSRQGDTGELFF